Listed below are T cell receptor beta chains from one sample, sequenced in a study of blood T cells in healthy people across ages. TCRdb fed the 5' RACE reads into MiXCR, producing one record per CDR3 protein. The data contain 780,000 or so distinct CDR3 sequences, roughly 56% of them singletons. Sequencing input: blood. Receptor source: a man between 35 and 55 years old in good health. CDR3s include the opening cysteine and the closing phenylalanine or tryptophan. Fields, in order: V gene, J gene, D gene, clone size, CDR3 protein, CDR3 DNA. D genes are given only for firm matches. Size tells how often a clone was seen (once, few, many) or the class of an expanded clone, and some rows leave it out.

TRBV7-6	TRBJ1-2	TRBD1	few	CASSSQTGIDGYTF	TGTGCCAGCAGCTCCCAGACAGGGATCGATGGCTACACCTTC
TRBV15	TRBJ2-7	-	-	CATSRDLPPYEQYF	TGTGCCACCAGCAGAGACCTCCCACCCTACGAGCAGTACTTC
TRBV24-1	TRBJ2-3	-	few	CATSDLEGPHDTTDTQYF	TGTGCCACCAGTGATTTGGAGGGTCCCCACGATACCACAGATACGCAGTATTTT
TRBV29-1	TRBJ2-7	TRBD2	-	CSVGKRAGGSYEQYF	TGCAGCGTGGGAAAACGAGCGGGGGGCTCCTACGAGCAGTACTTC
TRBV12-3/TRBV12-4	TRBJ1-2	-	-	CASSLGGWATDGYTF	TGTGCCAGCAGTTTAGGGGGTTGGGCAACAGATGGCTACACCTTC
TRBV29-1	TRBJ2-3	-	-	CSEGWTDSTDTQYF	TGCAGCGAAGGGTGGACAGACTCTACAGATACGCAGTATTTT
TRBV5-1	TRBJ2-7	TRBD2	few	CASSLWFTQASGNYEQYF	TGCGCCAGCAGCTTGTGGTTCACCCAGGCTAGCGGGAACTACGAGCAGTACTTC
TRBV10-3	TRBJ2-1	TRBD1	-	CAISDPGQGYNEQFF	TGTGCCATCAGTGACCCCGGACAGGGATACAATGAGCAGTTCTTC
TRBV6-1	TRBJ1-6	TRBD1	-	CASKQTGSVSPLHF	TGTGCCAGCAAGCAGACAGGGAGCGTTTCACCCCTCCACTTT
TRBV7-9	TRBJ1-6	-	-	CASSSSRSPGDSPLHF	TGTGCCAGCAGCTCGTCTCGATCGCCAGGAGATTCACCCCTCCACTTT
TRBV6-1	TRBJ1-5	TRBD1	-	CASTRSDRGLRQPQHF	TGTGCCAGCACTAGAAGCGACAGGGGGCTTCGTCAGCCCCAGCATTTT
TRBV29-1	TRBJ2-6	-	once	CPSDIQGTGANVLTF	TGCCCATCTGATATTCAGGGAACTGGGGCCAACGTCCTGACTTTC
TRBV29-1	TRBJ2-5	TRBD2	-	CSGTTSGVGDEQYF	TGCAGCGGCACGACTAGCGGGGTGGGCGATGAGCAGTACTTC
TRBV12-3/TRBV12-4	TRBJ2-7	-	-	CASSRKHGASIYEQYF	TGTGCCAGCAGCCGAAAGCACGGGGCATCGATTTACGAGCAGTACTTC
TRBV7-2	TRBJ2-7	TRBD2	few	CASSQVSGGYEQYF	TGTGCCAGCAGCCAGGTCTCGGGGGGCTACGAGCAGTACTTC
TRBV7-9	TRBJ1-6	-	few	CASSWTDSPLHF	TGTGCCAGCAGCTGGACGGATTCACCCCTCCACTTT
TRBV20-1	TRBJ2-5	TRBD2	-	CSPRTGGVTYQETQYF	TGCAGTCCAAGGACGGGAGGAGTCACGTACCAAGAGACCCAGTACTTC
TRBV12-3/TRBV12-4	TRBJ2-3	TRBD2	-	CASSLGLAEGRDTQYF	TGTGCCAGCAGTTTAGGACTAGCGGAGGGGCGAGATACGCAGTATTTT
TRBV4-3	TRBJ2-1	-	-	CASSQAFREDYNEQFF	TGCGCCAGCAGCCAAGCTTTTCGGGAAGACTACAATGAGCAGTTCTTC
TRBV27	TRBJ2-7	TRBD2	few	CASRPPVRELGYEQYF	TGTGCCAGCAGGCCCCCCGTGCGGGAGTTAGGGTACGAGCAGTACTTC
TRBV12-3/TRBV12-4	TRBJ2-7	-	-	CASSWGSYNEQYF	TGTGCCAGCAGTTGGGGCTCCTACAATGAGCAGTACTTC
TRBV27	TRBJ2-7	TRBD1	few	CASSDDRAPYEQYF	TGTGCCAGCAGCGATGACAGGGCCCCCTACGAGCAGTACTTC
TRBV7-2	TRBJ2-3	-	-	CASRSRRDADTQYF	TGTGCCAGCAGATCGAGACGGGACGCAGATACGCAGTATTTT
TRBV24-1	TRBJ2-3	-	-	CATSEQGRTDTQYF	TGTGCCACCAGTGAGCAGGGAAGGACAGATACGCAGTATTTT
TRBV25-1	TRBJ1-1	TRBD1	-	CASSPSSLGGWDRREAFF	TGTGCCAGCAGTCCTTCCTCCTTGGGTGGTTGGGACAGGCGTGAGGCTTTCTTT
TRBV7-8	TRBJ2-7	TRBD2	-	CASSTRVGTSDFYEQYF	TGTGCCAGCAGCACCAGGGTTGGGACTAGCGATTTTTACGAGCAGTACTTC
TRBV6-5	TRBJ2-5	TRBD2	-	CASSYSTSWSETQYF	TGTGCCAGCAGTTATTCGACTAGCTGGTCAGAGACCCAGTACTTC
TRBV3-1	TRBJ2-1	-	-	CASSQEPARYNEQFF	TGTGCCAGCAGCCAAGAACCGGCCCGCTACAATGAGCAGTTCTTC
TRBV29-1	TRBJ2-7	TRBD1	-	CSVRQGNYEQYF	TGCAGCGTTCGACAGGGTAACTACGAGCAGTACTTC
TRBV7-2	TRBJ1-2	-	-	CASSLGIQSTNYGYTF	TGTGCCAGCAGCTTAGGGATACAATCTACCAACTATGGCTACACCTTC
TRBV7-2	TRBJ2-5	-	few	CASSAGIQETQYF	TGTGCCAGCAGCGCAGGGATCCAAGAGACCCAGTACTTC
TRBV14	TRBJ2-2	-	-	CASSQVATGELFF	TGTGCCAGCAGCCAAGTTGCCACCGGGGAGCTGTTTTTT
TRBV5-1	TRBJ1-2	TRBD1	few	CASSTRGQGSSGYTF	TGCGCCAGCAGCACGCGGGGACAGGGATCGAGTGGCTACACCTTC
TRBV2	TRBJ1-2	-	few	CASTGSHYGYTF	TGTGCCAGCACGGGCAGCCACTATGGCTACACCTTC
TRBV2	TRBJ2-3	-	-	CASRRDPGTDTQYF	TGTGCCAGCAGAAGGGACCCGGGCACAGATACGCAGTATTTT
TRBV29-1	TRBJ2-5	-	-	CSVTESQETQYF	TGCAGCGTCACAGAAAGCCAAGAGACCCAGTACTTC
TRBV7-2	TRBJ1-4	-	few	CASSSGGVINEKLFF	TGTGCCAGCAGCTCAGGAGGGGTCATTAATGAAAAACTGTTTTTT
TRBV3-1	TRBJ2-1	-	few	CASSQGLDWNEQFF	TGTGCCAGCAGCCAAGGCTTGGACTGGAATGAGCAGTTCTTC
TRBV20-1	TRBJ2-3	-	few	CSARATSGSTDTQYF	TGCAGTGCTAGAGCGACCAGCGGTTCCACAGATACGCAGTATTTT
TRBV4-3	TRBJ1-2	-	-	CASSQDGQTFYGCTF	TGCGCCAGCAGCCAAGATGGCCAGACCTTCTATGGCTGCACCTTC